This TCR beta chain was profiled in a study of shared clonotypes between healthy human individuals. Study context: Per donor, three plates held CD4 naive cells, three held CD4 memory, two held CD8 naive and one held CD8 memory. Study-wide results and caveats: Sharing of clonotypes among donors was expected to vary with sequencing depth. With a handful of donors compared, around 5% of naive CD4 clonotypes were shared.

CDR3 length equals 11 residues. CDR1 and CDR2 from the germline V gene are SQVTM and ANQGSEA. Trimming removed 7 bases at V and 4 bases at J, with 10 bases between. In regard to this clone: Its antigen is unidentified.

The authors' processing: Junction-only sequences without quality scores were provided by ImmunoSEQ, so filtering was different. Assay: immunoSEQ multiplex PCR; the TCRdb copy retains only in-frame clones and omits some. Clone size and V and J calls were adopted from that table, with D and trimming inferred from the DNA. This sample has some 1.5 million clones, with around 98% found just once. The V gene is TRBV29-1, the J gene TRBJ2-5; D possibly uses TRBD1 or TRBD2 (6 bases each). Specimen: naive CD4+ T cells sorted from blood. This sample's subset: CD45RA+ positively selected. This sequence originates from a man in his thirties or forties in good health. CDR3 residues: CSGGGSETQYF. CDR3 nucleotides: TGCAGCGGAGGGGGGTCAGAGACCCAGTACTTC.